The 27 T cell receptor beta chains below all came from one sample that was sequenced in a study of cytomegalovirus exposure and HLA in healthy donors. The PCR had 60 Vbeta and 13 Jbeta primers. Here immunoSEQ multiplex PCR was the method, and the copy in TCRdb shows in-frame clones only, minus some. Of about 160,000 clones listed, around 79% were seen once; the top ten hold about 0.91%. The sample was PBMCs. The receptors stem from a woman aged 50 to 60 in good health and CMV-seropositive.

This chain links TRBV5-1 with TRBJ1-2; perhaps TRBD1 as D (5 bases). V was clipped by 9 bases and J by 8 bases, with 23 bases between them. This CDR3 is 14 amino acids long. The germline gives CDR1 SGHRS, CDR2 YFSETQ. The DNA of the CDR3 is TGCGCCACCTCCGAGATACCGGGGAGGGACGGCTACACCTTC. Encoded protein: CATSEIPGRDGYTF.

This chain joins TRBV9 and TRBJ2-7, with D tentatively TRBD2 (7 bases). The germline CDR1 and CDR2 sequences are SGDLS and YYNGEE. The V gene lost 0 bases and the J gene lost 6 bases, with 10 bases spanning the gap. The CDR3 has 13 amino acids. CDR3 coding DNA: TGTGCCAGCAGCGTAGAGGGGGGGTCCGAGCAGTACTTC. Translating it yields CASSVEGGSEQYF.

This chain links TRBV7-8 with TRBJ1-2; 7 nucleotides match TRBD1. This CDR3 contains 17 residues. The V gene end was trimmed by 1 base and the J gene end by 0 bases; junction bases not matched to a gene: 8. Germline CDR1 reads SGHVS; CDR2 reads FQNEAQ. CDR3 loop: CASSLGFPGQSNYGYTF. The CDR3 DNA reads TGTGCCAGCAGCTTAGGTTTTCCGGGACAGTCTAACTATGGCTACACCTTC.

CDR3 sequence: CASSESGTNEQFF. Written as DNA, the CDR3 is TGTGCCAGCAGTGAATCCGGGACAAATGAGCAGTTCTTC. The rearrangement links TRBV25-1 to TRBJ2-1; D possibly corresponds to TRBD1 (6 bases). The CDR3 is made up of 13 amino acids. V was pared by 1 base and J by 7 bases, with 8 bases between. Germline V gene data show CDR1 as MGHDK and CDR2 as SYGVNS.

The chain is built from TRBV5-4 and TRBJ1-2; the match to TRBD1 covers 8 bases. Germline V CDR1 and CDR2: SGHNT, YYREEE (reference sequence). V was pared by 4 bases and J by 7 bases, with 6 bases of the junction left unmatched. The length of the CDR3 is 13 residues. The DNA for the CDR3 is TGTGCCAGCAGCGTGGACAGGGTTGCTGGCTACACCTTC. Translation: CASSVDRVAGYTF.

This clone was counted only a few times. The chain uses TRBV7-3 and TRBJ2-6; D is undetermined. V was shortened by 5 bases and J by 6 bases, with 2 bases between the two germline ends. Germline-derived CDR1 and CDR2 are SGHTA and FQGTGA. This CDR3 is 11 amino acids long. DNA of the CDR3: TGTGCCAGCAGCCTGGCCAACGTCCTGACTTTC. This translates into CASSLANVLTF.

The V call is TRBV2, the J call TRBJ1-1; 8 bases map to TRBD1. V shed 4 bases, J shed 10 bases, and the junction held 5 bases outside the gene matches. Germline values: CDR1 SNHLY, CDR2 FYNNEI. The CDR3 is 12 amino acids. In nucleotides, the CDR3 is TGTGCCAGCAGTGCGCAGGGGGCCCTAGCTTTCTTT. This translates into CASSAQGALAFF.

This clone was observed a single time. This chain joins TRBV7-6 and TRBJ1-1, with D possibly TRBD1 on 6 matching bases. From germline, CDR1 is SGHVS and CDR2 FNYEAQ. This CDR3 has 13 residues. Trimming pared 4 bases from V and 8 bases from J, leaving 14 bases between. CDR3 loop: CASSSPGANEAFF. The CDR3, as DNA: TGTGCCAGCAGCTCCCCAGGGGCGAACGAAGCTTTCTTT.

The J gene is TRBJ2-1, the V gene TRBV19; tentative D call: TRBD2 (5 bases). V lost 7 bases and J 2 bases, leaving 9 bases between the germline ends. This CDR3 has 13 residues. CDR1 and CDR2 (germline): LNHDA, SQIVND (reference sequence). CDR3 residues: CASMSGAYNEQFF. The DNA of the CDR3 is TGTGCCAGTATGAGCGGAGCCTACAATGAGCAGTTCTTC. The complete variable domain, with remaining parts taken from reference TRBV19 and TRBJ2-1, reads DGGITQSPKYLFRKEGQNVTLSCEQNLNHDAMYWYRQDPGQGLRLIYYSQIVNDFQKGDIAEGYSVSREKKESFPLTVTSAQKNPTAFYLCASMSGAYNEQFFGPGTRLTVL.

The V and J genes are TRBV5-4 and TRBJ2-3, with 8 bases identical to TRBD1. The V and J ends lost 3 bases and 5 bases, in that order; junction bases with no gene match: 8. The germline CDR1 and CDR2 sequences are SGHNT and YYREEE (reference sequence). This CDR3 contains 15 residues. The CDR3 reads CASSWARGQGDTQYF. CDR3 DNA sequence: TGTGCCAGCAGCTGGGCCAGGGGGCAGGGAGATACGCAGTATTTT. The full variable domain, its missing parts supplied by reference TRBV5-4 and TRBJ2-3, is ETGVTQSPTHLIKTRGQQVTLRCSSQSGHNTVSWYQQALGQGPQFIFQYYREEENGRGNFPPRFSGLQFPNYSSELNVNALELDDSALYLCASSWARGQGDTQYFGPGTRLTVL.

The chain joins TRBV19 to TRBJ1-5; 7 nucleotides line up with TRBD1. V lost 6 bases, J lost 4 bases, and 9 bases stayed unmatched. From germline, CDR1 is LNHDA and CDR2 SQIVND (reference sequence). The CDR3 length is 15 residues. The DNA for the CDR3 is TGTGCCAGTAGCTATACGACAGGGTTAAATCAGCCCCAGCATTTT. It is translated as CASSYTTGLNQPQHF.

The chain carries TRBV6-5 and TRBJ2-7, with D unresolved. The CDR3 has 13 residues. Germline V gives CDR1 MNHEY, CDR2 SVGAGI. With 2 bases removed from V and 3 bases from J, the gap between germline ends came to 8 bases. For the CDR3, the DNA is TGTGCCAGCAGTTACAAGAGTCTCTACGAGCAGTACTTC. This translates into CASSYKSLYEQYF.

This sequence joins TRBV7-2 and TRBJ1-6; tentatively, D is TRBD1 (6 bases). V was clipped by 4 bases and J by 6 bases, with 16 bases between them. Looked up from germline, CDR1 is SGHTA and CDR2 is FQGNSA. The CDR3 is 16 residues long. Here the CDR3 DNA reads TGTGCCAGCAGCTCACAAACAGGGAGGGCTAATTCACCCCTCCACTTT. Translated: CASSSQTGRANSPLHF. Combining the CDR3 with reference TRBV7-2 and TRBJ1-6 gives the whole variable domain GAGVSQSPSNKVTEKGKDVELRCDPISGHTALYWYRQSLGQGLEFLIYFQGNSAPDKSGLPSDRFSAERTGGSVSTLTIQRTQQEDSAVYLCASSSQTGRANSPLHFGNGTRLTVT.

The J gene is TRBJ1-2, the V gene TRBV28; TRBD1 matches 7 bases. Germline V gene sequence: CDR1 MDHEN, CDR2 SYDVKM. After removal of 5 bases from V and 2 bases from J, the junction contained 5 bases not matched to a gene. The CDR3 is made up of 14 amino acids. The CDR3 region has the DNA TGTGCCAGCAGTCCCCCGGGACAGAACTATGGCTACACCTTC. Its protein is CASSPPGQNYGYTF.

The rearrangement links TRBV19 to TRBJ1-1; D unresolved. V was pared by 6 bases and J by 7 bases, with 27 bases between. Germline loops: CDR1 LNHDA, CDR2 SQIVND (reference sequence). The CDR3 sequence is 17 residues long. DNA of the CDR3: TGTGCCAGTAGGCAGGCCGTGAGAATACCCCCTGACTATGAAGCTTTCTTT. It encodes CASRQAVRIPPDYEAFF.

This clone was recorded a few times. V usage is TRBV7-8 and J usage is TRBJ1-6; tentative D call: TRBD1 (6 bases). The V gene's germline CDR1 is SGHVS and CDR2 FQNEAQ. The V end lost 5 bases, the J end lost 6 bases, and 14 bases lay between the germline ends. The CDR3 is made up of 15 amino acids. CDR3 in DNA: TGTGCCAGCAGCCACCGGACAGAAGCTAATTCACCCCTCCACTTT. Encoded protein: CASSHRTEANSPLHF.

Only one count was recorded for this clone. This chain connects TRBV5-1 to TRBJ2-1; 10 nucleotides align to TRBD1. The CDR3 totals 15 residues. CDR1 is SGHRS, CDR2 YFSETQ, per germline. V lost 3 bases to trimming and J lost 2 bases; unmatched junction nucleotides: 2. CDR3 nucleotides: TGCGCCAGCAGCTGGGGACAGGGGACCTACAATGAGCAGTTCTTC. Translation gives CASSWGQGTYNEQFF.

The rearrangement links TRBV18 to TRBJ1-1; D gene ambiguous. V was pared by 0 bases and J by 0 bases, with 2 bases between. CDR1 and CDR2 from the germline V gene are KGHSH and LQKENI. The CDR3 consists of 13 residues. CDR3 in DNA: TGTGCCAGCTCACCACCTATGAACACTGAAGCTTTCTTT. This sequence encodes CASSPPMNTEAFF.

This chain links TRBV7-3 with TRBJ2-3; TRBD1 aligns across 10 bases. With 10 bases clipped from V and 6 bases from J, the junction kept 7 bases outside the gene matches. Germline loops: CDR1 SGHTA, CDR2 FQGTGA. This CDR3 has 13 amino acids. The CDR3 DNA reads as TGTGCCAAAGACAGGGGGCTTACCGATACGCAGTATTTT. Amino acid sequence: CAKDRGLTDTQYF.

This clone turned up a few times. The gene calls are TRBV7-2 and TRBJ1-1, with D maybe TRBD1 (5 bases). The CDR3 covers 14 residues. V gave up 4 bases and J gave up 2 bases, with 11 bases separating them. The germline V gene has CDR1 SGHTA and CDR2 FQGNSA. The CDR3: CASSYQGFNTEAFF. The CDR3, as DNA: TGTGCCAGCAGCTACCAGGGTTTCAACACTGAAGCTTTCTTT.

The genes are TRBV6-5 and TRBJ1-2; unclear D gene. The length of the CDR3 is 14 residues. The germline CDR1 and CDR2 sequences are MNHEY and SVGAGI. V was trimmed by 2 bases and J by 0 bases, leaving 7 bases between them. In nucleotides, the CDR3 is TGTGCCAGCAGTTACCACGGTCCTAACTATGGCTACACCTTC. Amino acids: CASSYHGPNYGYTF.

The chain uses TRBV7-9 and TRBJ1-2, with D perhaps TRBD1 (6 bases). The CDR3 is made up of 15 amino acids. CDR1 and CDR2 (germline): SEHNR, FQNEAQ (reference sequence). V was pared by 4 bases and J by 8 bases, with 20 bases between. In DNA, the CDR3 is TGTGCCAGCAGCTCCCGGGGCGGCCGGACAGCGGGCTACACCTTC. Translated: CASSSRGGRTAGYTF.

This sequence joins TRBV10-3 and TRBJ2-5; D is possibly TRBD2 (7 bases). This CDR3 has 13 residues. Germline loops: CDR1 ENHRY, CDR2 SYGVKD. The V gene lost 8 bases and the J gene lost 5 bases, with 15 bases spanning the gap. CDR3 nucleotides: TGTGCCATCTGGGAGGGGGGGCCGGAGACCCAGTACTTC. This gives the protein CAIWEGGPETQYF.

A remark on this clone: An end of the junction does not agree with germline; a read error may underlie this. The J gene is TRBJ2-7, the V gene TRBV7-6; 10 positions match TRBD2. The germline V gene encodes CDR1 SGHVS and CDR2 FNYEAQ. This CDR3 has 15 residues. DNA of the CDR3: TGTGCCAGCAGATTAGATAGCGGGGGGCCGCTCCCGCTGTACTTC. Encoded protein: CASRLDSGGPLPLYF.

V is TRBV25-1 and J is TRBJ1-2, with D maybe TRBD1 (5 bases). Germline V gene data show CDR1 as MGHDK and CDR2 as SYGVNS. The germline V and J ends were trimmed by 6 bases and 13 bases, with 18 bases remaining between them. This CDR3 is built from 12 residues. In DNA form, the CDR3 reads TGTGCCAGCAGCCCGTACAGCGGGGCTCCCACCTTC. It specifies CASSPYSGAPTF.

This rearrangement joins TRBV2 to TRBJ1-2; D is possibly TRBD1 (6 bases). Trimming removed 5 bases at V and 4 bases at J, with 17 bases between. This CDR3 is 15 amino acids long. Germline CDR1 and CDR2: SNHLY and FYNNEI. CDR3 protein: CASSPLSGVGYGYTF. CDR3 in DNA: TGTGCCAGCAGTCCCCTCTCAGGGGTGGGCTATGGCTACACCTTC.

V is TRBV7-2 and J is TRBJ2-3, with 9 bases aligning to TRBD1. V dropped 5 bases and J dropped 6; count of bases not matched to a gene: 6. The CDR3 is 14 residues long. Germline CDR1 is SGHTA and CDR2 is FQGNSA. In DNA, the CDR3 is TGTGCCAGCAGCCCCGGGACAGGGCCGGATACGCAGTATTTT. Amino acids: CASSPGTGPDTQYF.